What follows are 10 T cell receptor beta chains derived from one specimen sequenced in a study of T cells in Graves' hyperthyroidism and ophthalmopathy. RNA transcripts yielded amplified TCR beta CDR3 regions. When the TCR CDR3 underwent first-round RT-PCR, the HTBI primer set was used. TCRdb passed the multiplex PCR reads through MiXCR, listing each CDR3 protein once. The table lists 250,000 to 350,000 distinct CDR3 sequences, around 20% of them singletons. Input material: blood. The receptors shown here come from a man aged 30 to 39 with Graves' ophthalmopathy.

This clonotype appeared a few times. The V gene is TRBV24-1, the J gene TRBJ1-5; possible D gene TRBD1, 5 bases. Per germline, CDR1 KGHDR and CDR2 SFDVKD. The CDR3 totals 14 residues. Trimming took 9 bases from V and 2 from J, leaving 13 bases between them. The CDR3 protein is CATDTWGGNQPQHF. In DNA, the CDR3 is TGTGCCACCGATACATGGGGGGGCAATCAGCCCCAGCATTTT.

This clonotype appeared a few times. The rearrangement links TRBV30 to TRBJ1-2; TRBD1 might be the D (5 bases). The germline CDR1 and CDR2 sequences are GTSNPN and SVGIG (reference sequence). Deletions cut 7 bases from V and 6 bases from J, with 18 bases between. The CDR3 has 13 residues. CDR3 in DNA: TGTGCCTCATCAAGGAGGGACGCTAATGGCTACACCTTC. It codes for CASSRRDANGYTF. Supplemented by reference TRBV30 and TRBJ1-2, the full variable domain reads SQTIHQWPATLVQPVGSPLSLECTVEGTSNPNLYWYRQAAGRGLQLLFYSVGIGQISSEVPQNLSASRPQDRQFILSSKKLLLSDSGFYLCASSRRDANGYTFGSGTRLTVV.

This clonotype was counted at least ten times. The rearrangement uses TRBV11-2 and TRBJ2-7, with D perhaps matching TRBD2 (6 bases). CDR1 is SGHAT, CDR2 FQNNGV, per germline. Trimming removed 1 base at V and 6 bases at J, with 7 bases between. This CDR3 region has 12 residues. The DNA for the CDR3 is TGTGCCAGCAGCTTAGCGGGAGCCGAGCAGTACTTC. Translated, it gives CASSLAGAEQYF.

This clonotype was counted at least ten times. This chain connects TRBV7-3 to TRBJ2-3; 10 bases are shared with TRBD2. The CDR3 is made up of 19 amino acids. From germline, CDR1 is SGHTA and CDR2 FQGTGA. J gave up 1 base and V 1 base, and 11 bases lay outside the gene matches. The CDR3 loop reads CASSLSAGLAGGGTDTQYF. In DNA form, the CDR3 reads TGTGCCAGCAGCTTAAGTGCGGGATTAGCGGGAGGAGGCACAGATACGCAGTATTTT.

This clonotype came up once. This chain's CDR3 is CASSPHGGRSYNEQFF. Here the CDR3 DNA reads TGTGCCAGCAGCCCTCATGGCGGGAGGTCATACAATGAGCAGTTCTTC. V gene TRBV11-3 combines with J gene TRBJ2-1, with TRBD2 matching 8 bases. Germline CDR1 and CDR2: SGHNT and YENEEA. The CDR3 has 16 amino acids. Unmatched junction bases numbered 10, after V lost 5 bases and J lost 4 bases.

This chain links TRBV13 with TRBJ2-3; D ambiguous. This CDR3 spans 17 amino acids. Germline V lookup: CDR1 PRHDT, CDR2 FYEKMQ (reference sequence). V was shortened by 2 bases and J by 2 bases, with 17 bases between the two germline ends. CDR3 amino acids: CASSLRVIQDHTDTQYF. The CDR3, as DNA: TGTGCCAGCAGCTTAAGAGTTATCCAGGACCACACAGATACGCAGTATTTT. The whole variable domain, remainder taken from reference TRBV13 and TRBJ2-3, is AAGVIQSPRHLIKEKRETATLKCYPIPRHDTVYWYQQGPGQDPQFLISFYEKMQSDKGSIPDRFSAQQFSDYHSELNMSSLELGDSALYFCASSLRVIQDHTDTQYFGPGTRLTVL.

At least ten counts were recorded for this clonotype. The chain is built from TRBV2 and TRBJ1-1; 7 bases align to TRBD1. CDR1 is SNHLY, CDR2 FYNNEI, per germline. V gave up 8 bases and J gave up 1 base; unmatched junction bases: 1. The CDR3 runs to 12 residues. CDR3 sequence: CASRTGNTEAFF. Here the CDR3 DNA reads TGTGCCAGCCGGACAGGGAACACTGAAGCTTTCTTT.

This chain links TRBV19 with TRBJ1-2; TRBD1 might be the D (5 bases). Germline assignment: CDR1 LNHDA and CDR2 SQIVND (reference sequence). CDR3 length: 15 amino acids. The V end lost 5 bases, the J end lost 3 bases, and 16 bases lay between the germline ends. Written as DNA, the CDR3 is TGTGCCAGTAGTTCAAGGGACCCGGGCGACTATGGCTACACCTTC. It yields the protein CASSSRDPGDYGYTF. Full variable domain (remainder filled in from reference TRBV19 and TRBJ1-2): DGGITQSPKYLFRKEGQNVTLSCEQNLNHDAMYWYRQDPGQGLRLIYYSQIVNDFQKGDIAEGYSVSREKKESFPLTVTSAQKNPTAFYLCASSSRDPGDYGYTFGSGTRLTVV.

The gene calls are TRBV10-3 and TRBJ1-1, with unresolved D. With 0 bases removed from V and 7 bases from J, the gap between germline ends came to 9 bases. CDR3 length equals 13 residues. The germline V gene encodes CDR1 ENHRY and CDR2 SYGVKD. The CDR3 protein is CAISESSPGEAFF. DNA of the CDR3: TGTGCCATCAGTGAGTCGTCACCGGGTGAAGCTTTCTTT.

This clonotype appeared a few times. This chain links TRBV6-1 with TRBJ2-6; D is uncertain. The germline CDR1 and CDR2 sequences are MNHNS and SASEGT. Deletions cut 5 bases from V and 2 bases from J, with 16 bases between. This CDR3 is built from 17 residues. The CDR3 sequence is CASSFVGTSPGANVLTF. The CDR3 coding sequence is TGTGCCAGCAGTTTTGTTGGCACGTCCCCTGGGGCCAACGTCCTGACTTTC.